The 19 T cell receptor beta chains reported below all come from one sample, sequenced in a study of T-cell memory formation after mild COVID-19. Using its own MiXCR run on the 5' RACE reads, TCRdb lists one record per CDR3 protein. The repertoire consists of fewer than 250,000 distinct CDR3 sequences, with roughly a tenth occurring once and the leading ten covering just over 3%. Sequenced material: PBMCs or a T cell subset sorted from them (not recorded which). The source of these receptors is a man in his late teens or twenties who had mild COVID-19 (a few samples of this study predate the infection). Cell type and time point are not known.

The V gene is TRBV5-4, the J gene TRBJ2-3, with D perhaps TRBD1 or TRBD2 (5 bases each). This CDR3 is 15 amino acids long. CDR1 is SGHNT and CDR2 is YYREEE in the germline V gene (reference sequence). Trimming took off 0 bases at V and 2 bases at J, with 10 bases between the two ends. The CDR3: CASSLVGPLTDTQYF. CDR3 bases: TGTGCCAGCAGCTTGGTGGGACCCCTCACAGATACGCAGTATTTT.

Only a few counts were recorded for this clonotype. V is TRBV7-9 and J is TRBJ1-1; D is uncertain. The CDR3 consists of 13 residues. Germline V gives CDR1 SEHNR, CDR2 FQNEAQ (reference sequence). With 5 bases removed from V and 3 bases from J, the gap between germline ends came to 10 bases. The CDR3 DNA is TGTGCCAGCAGCCAACGAAGTGACACTGAAGCTTTCTTT. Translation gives CASSQRSDTEAFF.

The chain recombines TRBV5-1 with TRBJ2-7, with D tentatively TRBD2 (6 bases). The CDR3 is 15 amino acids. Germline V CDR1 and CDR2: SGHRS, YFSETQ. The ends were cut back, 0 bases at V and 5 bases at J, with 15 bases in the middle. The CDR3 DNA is TGCGCCAGCAGCTTGGCCGTCGGGGGTTCAGACGAGCAGTACGTC. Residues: CASSLAVGGSDEQYV.

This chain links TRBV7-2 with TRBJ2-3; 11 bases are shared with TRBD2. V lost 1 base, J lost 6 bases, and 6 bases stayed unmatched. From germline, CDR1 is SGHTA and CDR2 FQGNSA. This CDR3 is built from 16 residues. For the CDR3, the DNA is TGTGCCAGCAGCTTAGGCCTAGCGGGGGGCGGGGATACGCAGTATTTT. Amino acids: CASSLGLAGGGDTQYF.

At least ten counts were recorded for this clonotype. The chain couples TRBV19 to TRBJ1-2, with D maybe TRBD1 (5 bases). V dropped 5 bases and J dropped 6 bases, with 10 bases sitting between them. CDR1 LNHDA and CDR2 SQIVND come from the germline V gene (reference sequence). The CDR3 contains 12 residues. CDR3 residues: CASSLGPNGYTF. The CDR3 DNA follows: TGTGCCAGTAGTCTGGGACCGAATGGCTACACCTTC.

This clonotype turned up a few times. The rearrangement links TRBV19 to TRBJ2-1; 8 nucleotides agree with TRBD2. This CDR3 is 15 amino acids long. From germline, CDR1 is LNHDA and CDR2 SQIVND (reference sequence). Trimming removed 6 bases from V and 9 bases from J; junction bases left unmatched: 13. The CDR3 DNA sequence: TGTGCCAGTAGGCCGGGGGGGCTGCTGGCTACTGAGCAGTTCTTC. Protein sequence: CASRPGGLLATEQFF.

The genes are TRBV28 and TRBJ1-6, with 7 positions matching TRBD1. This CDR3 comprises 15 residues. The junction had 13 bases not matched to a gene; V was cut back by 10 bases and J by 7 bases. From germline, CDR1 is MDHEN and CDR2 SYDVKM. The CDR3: CATLTIGTVNSPLHF. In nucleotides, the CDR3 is TGTGCCACCTTGACCATCGGGACAGTAAATTCACCCCTCCACTTT.

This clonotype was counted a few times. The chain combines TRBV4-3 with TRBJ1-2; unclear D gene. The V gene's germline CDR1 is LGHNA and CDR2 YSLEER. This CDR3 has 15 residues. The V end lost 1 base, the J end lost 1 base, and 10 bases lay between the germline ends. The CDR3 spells CASSQVPAHNYGYTF. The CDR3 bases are TGCGCCAGCAGCCAAGTTCCAGCCCATAACTATGGCTACACCTTC.

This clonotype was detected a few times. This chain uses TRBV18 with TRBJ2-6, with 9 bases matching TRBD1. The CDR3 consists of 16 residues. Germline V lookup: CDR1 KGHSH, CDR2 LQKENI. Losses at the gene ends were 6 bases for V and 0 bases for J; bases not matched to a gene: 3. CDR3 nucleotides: TGTGCCAGCTCTCCGACAGGGGGCTCTGGGGCCAACGTCCTGACTTTC. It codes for CASSPTGGSGANVLTF.

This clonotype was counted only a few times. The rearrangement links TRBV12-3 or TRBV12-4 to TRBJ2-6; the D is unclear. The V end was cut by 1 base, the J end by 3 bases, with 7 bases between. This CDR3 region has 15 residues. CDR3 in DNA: TGTGCCAGCAGTTTAGGGGGATTTGGGGCCAACGTCCTGACTTTC. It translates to CASSLGGFGANVLTF.

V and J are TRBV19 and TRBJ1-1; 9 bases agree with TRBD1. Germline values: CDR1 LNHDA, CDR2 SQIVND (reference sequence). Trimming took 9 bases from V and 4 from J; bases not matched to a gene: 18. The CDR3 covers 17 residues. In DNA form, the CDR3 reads TGTGCCAGGCGCACTGCTCCGGGACAGGGCTTGGGCACTGAAGCTTTCTTT. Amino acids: CARRTAPGQGLGTEAFF.

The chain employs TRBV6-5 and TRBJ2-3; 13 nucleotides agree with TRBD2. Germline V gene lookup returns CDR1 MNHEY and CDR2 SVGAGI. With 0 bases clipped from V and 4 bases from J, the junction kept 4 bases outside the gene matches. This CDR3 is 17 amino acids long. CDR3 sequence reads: CASSYSGLAGVADTQYF. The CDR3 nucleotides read TGTGCCAGCAGTTACTCAGGACTAGCGGGGGTTGCAGATACGCAGTATTTT.

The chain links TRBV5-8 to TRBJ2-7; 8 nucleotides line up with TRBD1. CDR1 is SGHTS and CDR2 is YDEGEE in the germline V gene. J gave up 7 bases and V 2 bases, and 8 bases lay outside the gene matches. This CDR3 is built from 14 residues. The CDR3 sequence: CASSFVTRGLEQYF. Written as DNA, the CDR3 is TGTGCCAGCAGCTTCGTTACCAGGGGGCTTGAGCAGTACTTC.

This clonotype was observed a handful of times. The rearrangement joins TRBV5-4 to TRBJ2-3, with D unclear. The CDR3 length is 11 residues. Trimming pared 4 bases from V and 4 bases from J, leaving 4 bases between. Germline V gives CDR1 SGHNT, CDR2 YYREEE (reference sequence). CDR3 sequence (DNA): TGTGCCAGCAGCCATGCAGATACGCAGTATTTT. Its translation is CASSHADTQYF.

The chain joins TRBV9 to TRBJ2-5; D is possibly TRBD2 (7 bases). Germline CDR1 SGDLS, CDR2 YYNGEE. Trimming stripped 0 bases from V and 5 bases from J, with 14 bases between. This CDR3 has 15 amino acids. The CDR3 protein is CASSVGAGAGETQYF. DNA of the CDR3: TGTGCCAGCAGCGTAGGGGCGGGGGCAGGGGAGACCCAGTACTTC. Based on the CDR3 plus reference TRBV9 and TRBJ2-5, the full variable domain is DSGVTQTPKHLITATGQRVTLRCSPRSGDLSVYWYQQSLDQGLQFLIQYYNGEERAKGNILERFSAQQFPDLHSELNLSSLELGDSALYFCASSVGAGAGETQYFGPGTRLLVL.

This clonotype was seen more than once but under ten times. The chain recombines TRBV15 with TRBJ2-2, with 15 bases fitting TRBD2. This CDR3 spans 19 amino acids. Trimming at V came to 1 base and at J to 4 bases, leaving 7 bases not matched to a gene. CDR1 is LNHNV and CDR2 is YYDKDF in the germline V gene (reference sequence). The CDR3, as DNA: TGTGCCACCAGCAGAGGAATTCCGGGACTAGCGGGGGGCACCGGGGAGCTGTTTTTT. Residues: CATSRGIPGLAGGTGELFF.

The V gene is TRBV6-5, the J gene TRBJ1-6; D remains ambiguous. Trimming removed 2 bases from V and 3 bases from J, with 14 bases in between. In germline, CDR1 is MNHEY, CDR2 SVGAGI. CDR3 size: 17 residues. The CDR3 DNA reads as TGTGCCAGCAGTTACCTCGGACTCCAGATCTATAATTCACCCCTCCACTTT. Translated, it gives CASSYLGLQIYNSPLHF.

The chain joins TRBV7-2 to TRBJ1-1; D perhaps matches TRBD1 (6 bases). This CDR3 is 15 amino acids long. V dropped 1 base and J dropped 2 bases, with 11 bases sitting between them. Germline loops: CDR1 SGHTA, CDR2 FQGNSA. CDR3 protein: CASSLVLGGNTEAFF. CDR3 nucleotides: TGTGCCAGCAGCTTAGTCCTGGGGGGCAACACTGAAGCTTTCTTT.

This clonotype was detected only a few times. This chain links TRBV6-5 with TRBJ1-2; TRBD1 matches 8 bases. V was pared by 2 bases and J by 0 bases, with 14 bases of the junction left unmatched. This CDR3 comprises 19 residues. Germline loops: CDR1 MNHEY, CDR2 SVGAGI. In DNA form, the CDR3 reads TGTGCCAGCAGTTACCTCTCCCCGGGACAGGCATTAGCTAACTATGGCTACACCTTC. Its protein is CASSYLSPGQALANYGYTF.